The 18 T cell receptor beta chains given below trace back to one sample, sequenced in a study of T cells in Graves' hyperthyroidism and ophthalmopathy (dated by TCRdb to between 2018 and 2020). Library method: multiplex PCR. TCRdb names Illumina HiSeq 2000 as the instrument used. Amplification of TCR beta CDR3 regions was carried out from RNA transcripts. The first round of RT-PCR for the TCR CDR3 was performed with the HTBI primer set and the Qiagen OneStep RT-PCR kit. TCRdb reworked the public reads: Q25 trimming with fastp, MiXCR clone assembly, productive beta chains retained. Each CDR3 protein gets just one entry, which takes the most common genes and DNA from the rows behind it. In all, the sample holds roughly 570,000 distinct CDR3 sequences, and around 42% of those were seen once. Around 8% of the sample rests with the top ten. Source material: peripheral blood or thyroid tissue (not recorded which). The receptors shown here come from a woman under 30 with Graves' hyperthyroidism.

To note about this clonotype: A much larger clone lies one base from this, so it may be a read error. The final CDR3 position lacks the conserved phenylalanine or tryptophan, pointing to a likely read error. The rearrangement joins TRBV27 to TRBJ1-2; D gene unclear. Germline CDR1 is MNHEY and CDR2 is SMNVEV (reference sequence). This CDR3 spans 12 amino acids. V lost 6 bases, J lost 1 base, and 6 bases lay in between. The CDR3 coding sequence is TGTGCCAGCAGGGAAAGTAACTATGGCTACACCCTC. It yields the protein CASRESNYGYTL.

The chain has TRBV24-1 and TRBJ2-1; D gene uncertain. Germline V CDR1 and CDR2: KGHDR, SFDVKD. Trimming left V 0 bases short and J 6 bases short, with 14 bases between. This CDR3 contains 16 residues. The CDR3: CATSDLQTRSLNEQFF. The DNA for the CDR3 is TGTGCCACCAGTGATTTGCAAACTCGGTCCCTCAATGAGCAGTTCTTC.

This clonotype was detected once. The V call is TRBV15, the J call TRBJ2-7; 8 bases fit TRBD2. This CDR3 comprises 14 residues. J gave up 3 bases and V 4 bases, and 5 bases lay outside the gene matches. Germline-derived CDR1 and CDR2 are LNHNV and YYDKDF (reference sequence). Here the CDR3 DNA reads TGTGCCACCAGCAAGGCGGCGGGAGGCTACGAGCAGTACTTC. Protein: CATSKAAGGYEQYF.

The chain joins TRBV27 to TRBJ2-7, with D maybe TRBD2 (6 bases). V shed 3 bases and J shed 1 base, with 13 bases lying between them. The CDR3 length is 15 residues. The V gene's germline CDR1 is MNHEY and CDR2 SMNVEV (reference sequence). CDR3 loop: CASSLEGPNSYEQYF. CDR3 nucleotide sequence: TGTGCCAGCAGTTTGGAGGGTCCGAATTCCTACGAGCAGTACTTC.

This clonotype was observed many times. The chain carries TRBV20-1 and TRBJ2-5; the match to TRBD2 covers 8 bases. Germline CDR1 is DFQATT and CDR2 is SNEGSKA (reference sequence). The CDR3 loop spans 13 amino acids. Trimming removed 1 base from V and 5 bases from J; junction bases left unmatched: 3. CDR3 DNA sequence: TGCAGTGCTAGAGTGGCTAGCGGGGAGACCCAGTACTTC. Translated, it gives CSARVASGETQYF.

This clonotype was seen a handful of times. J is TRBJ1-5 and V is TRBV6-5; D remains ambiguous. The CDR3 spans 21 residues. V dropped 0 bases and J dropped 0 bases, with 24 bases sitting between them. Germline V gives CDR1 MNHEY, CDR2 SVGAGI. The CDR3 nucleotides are TGTGCCAGCAGTTACTCGCAAAAGAAGTGGGATCGCGGATGTAGCAATCAGCCCCAGCATTTT. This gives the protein CASSYSQKKWDRGCSNQPQHF.

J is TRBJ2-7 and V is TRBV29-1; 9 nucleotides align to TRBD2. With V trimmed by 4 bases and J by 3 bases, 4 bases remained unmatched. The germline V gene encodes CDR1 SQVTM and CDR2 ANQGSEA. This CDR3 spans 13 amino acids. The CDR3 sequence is CSVASGRYYEQYF. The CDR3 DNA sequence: TGCAGCGTTGCCAGCGGGAGGTACTACGAGCAGTACTTC.

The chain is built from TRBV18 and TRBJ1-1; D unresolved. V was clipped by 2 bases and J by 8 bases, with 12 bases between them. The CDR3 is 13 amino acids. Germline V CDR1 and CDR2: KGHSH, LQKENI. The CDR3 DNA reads TGTGCCAGCTCACCAAGAAGTCTAGGCGAAGCTTTCTTT. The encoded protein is CASSPRSLGEAFF.

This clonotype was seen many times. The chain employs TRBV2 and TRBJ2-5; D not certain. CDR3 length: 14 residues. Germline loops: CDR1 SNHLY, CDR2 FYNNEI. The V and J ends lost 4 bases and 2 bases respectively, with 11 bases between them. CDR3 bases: TGTGCCAGCAGTGTGTCGTCAGTTCAAGAGACCCAGTACTTC. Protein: CASSVSSVQETQYF.

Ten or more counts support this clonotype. Here the CDR3 reads CASSPRFGTGLTGELFF. CDR3 bases: TGTGCCAGCAGCCCCCGTTTCGGGACAGGGCTTACCGGGGAGCTGTTTTTT. This sequence joins TRBV11-2 and TRBJ2-2, with TRBD1 matching 9 bases. Germline V gene data show CDR1 as SGHAT and CDR2 as FQNNGV. The CDR3 consists of 17 residues. V lost 5 bases and J lost 5; bases outside the gene matches: 12.

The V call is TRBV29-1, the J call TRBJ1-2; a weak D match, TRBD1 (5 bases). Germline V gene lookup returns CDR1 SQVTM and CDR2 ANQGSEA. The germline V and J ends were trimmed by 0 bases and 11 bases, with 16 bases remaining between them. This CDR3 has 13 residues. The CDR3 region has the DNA TGCAGCGTTGAAGATGGGGGATCGGGGACGTACACCTTC. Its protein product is CSVEDGGSGTYTF.

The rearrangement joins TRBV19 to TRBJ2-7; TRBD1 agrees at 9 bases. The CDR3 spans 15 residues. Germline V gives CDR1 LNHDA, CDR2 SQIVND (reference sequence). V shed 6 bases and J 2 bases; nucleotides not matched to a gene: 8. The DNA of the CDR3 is TGTGCCAGTAGACGTACCGGGACAGGGACCTACGAGCAGTACTTC. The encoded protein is CASRRTGTGTYEQYF.

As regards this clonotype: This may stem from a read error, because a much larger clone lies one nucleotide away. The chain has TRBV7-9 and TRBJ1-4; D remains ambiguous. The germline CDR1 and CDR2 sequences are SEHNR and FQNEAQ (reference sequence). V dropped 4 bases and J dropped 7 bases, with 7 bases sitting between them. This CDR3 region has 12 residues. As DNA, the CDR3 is TGTGCCAGCAGCTCCCGCAGTGAAAAACTGTTTTTT. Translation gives CASSSRSEKLFF.

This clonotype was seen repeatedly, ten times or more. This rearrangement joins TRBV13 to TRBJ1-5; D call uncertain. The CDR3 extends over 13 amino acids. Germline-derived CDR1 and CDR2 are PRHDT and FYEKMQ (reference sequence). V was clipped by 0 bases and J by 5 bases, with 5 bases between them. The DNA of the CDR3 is TGTGCCAGCAGCTTAGGGAGGGATCAGCCCCAGCATTTT. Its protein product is CASSLGRDQPQHF.

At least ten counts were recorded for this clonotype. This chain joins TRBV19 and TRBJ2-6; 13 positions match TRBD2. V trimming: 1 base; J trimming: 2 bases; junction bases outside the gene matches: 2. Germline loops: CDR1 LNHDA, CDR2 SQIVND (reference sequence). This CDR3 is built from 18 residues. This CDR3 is CASSIGGLAGAGANVLTF. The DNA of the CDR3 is TGTGCCAGTAGTATAGGTGGACTAGCGGGAGCTGGGGCCAACGTCCTGACTTTC.

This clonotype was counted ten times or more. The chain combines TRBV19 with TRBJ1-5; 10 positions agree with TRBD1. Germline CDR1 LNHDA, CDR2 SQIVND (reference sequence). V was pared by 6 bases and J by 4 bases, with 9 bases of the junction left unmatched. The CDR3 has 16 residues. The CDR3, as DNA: TGTGCCAGTAGGTGGGACAGGGGCGTCGGGAATCAGCCCCAGCATTTT. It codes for CASRWDRGVGNQPQHF.

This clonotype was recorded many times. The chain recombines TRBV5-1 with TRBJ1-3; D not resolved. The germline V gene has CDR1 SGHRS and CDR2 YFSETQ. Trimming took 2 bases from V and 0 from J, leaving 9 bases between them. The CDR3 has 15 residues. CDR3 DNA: TGCGCCAGCAGCTTTCACCCGTCCTCTGGAAACACCATATATTTT. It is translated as CASSFHPSSGNTIYF.

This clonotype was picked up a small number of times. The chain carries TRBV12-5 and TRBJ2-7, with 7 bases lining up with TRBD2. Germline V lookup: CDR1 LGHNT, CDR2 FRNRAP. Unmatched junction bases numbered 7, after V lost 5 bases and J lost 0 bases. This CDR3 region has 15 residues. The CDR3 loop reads CASGPDGLDSYEQYF. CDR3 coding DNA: TGTGCTAGTGGTCCGGACGGACTAGACTCCTACGAGCAGTACTTC.